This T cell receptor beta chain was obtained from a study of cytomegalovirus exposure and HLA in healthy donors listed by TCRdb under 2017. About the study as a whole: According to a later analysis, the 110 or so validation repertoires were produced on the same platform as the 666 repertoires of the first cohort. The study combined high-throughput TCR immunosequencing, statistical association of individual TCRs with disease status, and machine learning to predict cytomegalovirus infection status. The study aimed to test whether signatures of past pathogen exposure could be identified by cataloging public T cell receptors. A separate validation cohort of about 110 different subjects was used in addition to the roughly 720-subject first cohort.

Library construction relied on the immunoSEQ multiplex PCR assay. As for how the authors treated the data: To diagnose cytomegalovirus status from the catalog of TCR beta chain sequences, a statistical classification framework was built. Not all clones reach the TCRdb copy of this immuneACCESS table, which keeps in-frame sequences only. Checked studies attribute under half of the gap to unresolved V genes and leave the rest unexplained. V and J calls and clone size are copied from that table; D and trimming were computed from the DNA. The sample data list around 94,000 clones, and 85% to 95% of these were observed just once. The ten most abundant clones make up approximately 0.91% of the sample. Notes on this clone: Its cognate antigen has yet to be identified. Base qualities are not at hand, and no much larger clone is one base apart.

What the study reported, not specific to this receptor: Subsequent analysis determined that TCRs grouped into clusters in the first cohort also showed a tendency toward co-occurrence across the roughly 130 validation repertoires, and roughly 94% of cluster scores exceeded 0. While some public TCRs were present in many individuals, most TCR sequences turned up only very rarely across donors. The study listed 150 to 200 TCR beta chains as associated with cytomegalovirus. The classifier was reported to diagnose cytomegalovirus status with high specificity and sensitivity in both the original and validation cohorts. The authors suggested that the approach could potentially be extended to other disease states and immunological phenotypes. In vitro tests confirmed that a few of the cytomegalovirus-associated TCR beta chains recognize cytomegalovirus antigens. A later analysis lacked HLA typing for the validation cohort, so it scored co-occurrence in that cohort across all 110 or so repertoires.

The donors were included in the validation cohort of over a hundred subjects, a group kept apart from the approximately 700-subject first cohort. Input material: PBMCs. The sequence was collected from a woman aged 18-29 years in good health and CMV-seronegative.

CDR3 protein: CSASPYNEQFF. The bases are TGCAGTGCTAGTCCATACAATGAGCAGTTCTTC. The V and J genes are TRBV20-1 and TRBJ2-1, with the D segment identity uncertain. The CDR3 covers 11 residues, taking in both the cysteine and the phenylalanine. Only the CDR3 DNA stays, 33 bases, in frame from base 1. From the germline V gene (reference sequence), CDR1 is DFQATT and CDR2 is SNEGSKA. V gives up 3 bases and J gives up 4 bases, and the segment between their germline ends measures 4 bases.